The 21 T cell receptor beta chains below all came from one sample that was sequenced in a study of blood T cell repertoires in COVID-19. The repertoire was sequenced with immunoSEQ multiplex PCR; TCRdb's copy has only in-frame clones and lacks some. The table includes more than 300,000 clones, under 90% detected once. Sample: PBMCs or T cells enriched from blood (not recorded which). These receptor sequences come from a woman under 30 who had recovered from COVID-19.

The rearrangement uses TRBV7-9 and TRBJ2-3; 7 bases match TRBD2. V shed 5 bases and J 4 bases; nucleotides not matched to a gene: 12. The CDR3 covers 16 residues. Looked up from germline, CDR1 is SEHNR and CDR2 is FQNEAQ (reference sequence). This CDR3 reads CASSPPGLQYPDTQYF. In DNA form, the CDR3 reads TGTGCCAGCAGCCCGCCGGGACTACAATATCCAGATACGCAGTATTTT.

This chain uses TRBV11-2 with TRBJ1-4; TRBD1 agrees at 7 bases. V gave up 0 bases and J gave up 12 bases; unmatched junction bases: 4. CDR1 and CDR2 (germline): SGHAT, FQNNGV. The length of the CDR3 is 13 residues. The CDR3 is CASSLDSRGELFF. DNA of the CDR3: TGTGCCAGCAGCTTAGATAGCAGGGGGGAACTGTTTTTT.

Remarks on this clone: The same CDR3 also results from other DNA sequences found in this sample. The chain uses TRBV10-3 and TRBJ1-1; D remains ambiguous. V was pared by 0 bases and J by 3 bases, with 5 bases between. Per the germline V gene, CDR1 is ENHRY and CDR2 is SYGVKD. CDR3 length equals 13 residues. CDR3 loop: CAISESRDTEAFF. In DNA form, the CDR3 reads TGTGCCATCAGTGAGTCGCGGGACACTGAAGCTTTCTTT.

This clone turned up a few times. The chain couples TRBV12-3 or TRBV12-4 to TRBJ1-5; the D is unclear. The CDR3 has 12 amino acids. Trimming took 7 bases from V and 5 from J, leaving 9 bases between them. The CDR3 here is CASTNPDQPQHF. In DNA, the CDR3 is TGTGCCAGCACCAACCCGGATCAGCCCCAGCATTTT.

The V gene is TRBV9, the J gene TRBJ1-1; TRBD1 might be the D (5 bases). Germline loops: CDR1 SGDLS, CDR2 YYNGEE. V lost 0 bases and J lost 7, with 16 bases in between. The CDR3 length is 15 residues. The CDR3 is CASSVEGKGLYEAFF. The CDR3 bases are TGTGCCAGCAGCGTAGAAGGCAAGGGGCTGTATGAAGCTTTCTTT.

V is TRBV28 and J is TRBJ2-2; no clear D. V lost 6 bases to trimming and J lost 1 base, with 6 bases between them. Germline V gives CDR1 MDHEN, CDR2 SYDVKM. The CDR3 runs 13 residues. DNA for the CDR3: TGTGCCAGCAGCCCCGTGAACACCGGGGAGCTGTTTTTT. Protein sequence: CASSPVNTGELFF. The full variable domain, with the rest looked up from reference TRBV28 and TRBJ2-2, is DVKVTQSSRYLVKRTGEKVFLECVQDMDHENMFWYRQDPGLGLRLIYFSYDVKMKEKGDIPEGYSVSREKKERFSLILESASTNQTSMYLCASSPVNTGELFFGEGSRLTVL.

A single count supports this clone. The chain carries TRBV2 and TRBJ1-5; the match to TRBD1 covers 7 bases. The junction had 11 bases not matched to a gene; V was cut back by 3 bases and J by 3 bases. CDR1 and CDR2 from the germline V gene are SNHLY and FYNNEI. The CDR3 sequence is 17 residues long. The CDR3 protein is CASSDPRGQLTNQPQHF. DNA of the CDR3: TGTGCCAGCAGTGACCCCCGGGGACAGCTTACCAATCAGCCCCAGCATTTT.

The V and J genes are TRBV28 and TRBJ2-7, with a weak D call TRBD2 (5 bases). The CDR3 is 16 residues long. Germline V gene data show CDR1 as MDHEN and CDR2 as SYDVKM. The V end was cut by 1 base, the J end by 5 bases, with 18 bases between. In nucleotides, the CDR3 is TGTGCCAGCAGTTTATATCAAGTACGGGCGGAGGACGAGCAGTACTTC. Protein product: CASSLYQVRAEDEQYF.

The chain uses TRBV30 and TRBJ1-5; perhaps TRBD1 as D (6 bases). The germline V gene has CDR1 GTSNPN and CDR2 SVGIG (reference sequence). V gave up 0 bases and J gave up 6 bases, with 9 bases separating them. This CDR3 is 13 amino acids long. The CDR3 DNA sequence: TGTGCCTGGAGTGTACAGGGTGGTCAGCCCCAGCATTTT. Translating gives CAWSVQGGQPQHF.

The chain carries TRBV5-4 and TRBJ2-7, with 7 bases identical to TRBD1. The J segment lost 5 bases and the V segment lost 4 bases, leaving 3 bases of the junction unmatched. The CDR3 spans 12 residues. Germline CDR1 SGHNT, CDR2 YYREEE (reference sequence). The CDR3 bases are TGTGCCAGCAGCGACAGGGACCACGAGCAGTACTTC. Its translation is CASSDRDHEQYF.

This clone was observed a few times. This chain connects TRBV11-1 to TRBJ1-6; D gene uncertain. The germline gives CDR1 SGHAT, CDR2 FQDESV (reference sequence). Trimming left V 5 bases short and J 6 bases short, with 11 bases between. The CDR3 contains 14 residues. CDR3 in DNA: TGTGCCAGCAGCGTCGACAATTTTAATTCACCCCTCCACTTT. Its protein is CASSVDNFNSPLHF. The entire variable domain, with the rest obtained from reference TRBV11-1 and TRBJ1-6, is as follows: EAEVAQSPRYKITEKSQAVAFWCDPISGHATLYWYRQILGQGPELLVQFQDESVVDDSQLPKDRFSAERLKGVDSTLKIQPAELGDSAMYLCASSVDNFNSPLHFGNGTRLTVT.

The chain is built from TRBV6-6 and TRBJ1-3, with D uncertain. The V end was cut by 6 bases, the J end by 0 bases, with 12 bases between. The germline V gene has CDR1 MNHNY and CDR2 SVGAGI (reference sequence). The CDR3 is 15 amino acids. The CDR3, as DNA: TGTGCCAGCAGGGCCGCCGAATCCTCTGGAAACACCATATATTTT. Protein sequence: CASRAAESSGNTIYF.

The CDR3 DNA reads as TGTGCCAGCAGACAGGGCTTTAACTATGGCTACACCTTC. Its translation is CASRQGFNYGYTF. The chain is built from TRBV27 and TRBJ1-2; weak D call: TRBD1 (6 bases). Germline V gives CDR1 MNHEY, CDR2 SMNVEV (reference sequence). This CDR3 is built from 13 residues. V lost 6 bases to trimming and J lost 1 base, with 9 bases between them.

The chain uses TRBV14 and TRBJ1-3; D unclear. The CDR3 is 18 residues long. Trimming removed 1 base at V and 0 bases at J, with 16 bases between. Germline values: CDR1 SGHDN, CDR2 FVKESK. The CDR3 sequence is CASSQVLPEPSSGNTIYF. Here the CDR3 DNA reads TGTGCCAGCAGCCAAGTACTTCCGGAACCTAGCTCTGGAAACACCATATATTTT.

The chain links TRBV24-1 to TRBJ2-7; TRBD1 matches 10 bases. Trimming took 7 bases from V and 8 from J; bases not matched to a gene: 7. This CDR3 has 13 amino acids. Germline assignment: CDR1 KGHDR and CDR2 SFDVKD. The CDR3 DNA is TGTGCCACCAGCCGGGACAGGGGAGAGAAGCAGTACTTC. Protein: CATSRDRGEKQYF.

This chain joins TRBV10-2 and TRBJ1-1; 11 bases map to TRBD1. Per germline, CDR1 WSHSY and CDR2 SAAADI. CDR3 length: 15 residues. J lost 4 bases, V lost 2 bases, and 3 bases had no gene match. The CDR3, as DNA: TGCGCCAGCAGTGAGGCCGGACAGGGGGCCACTGAAGCTTTCTTT. This codes for CASSEAGQGATEAFF.

This chain uses TRBV7-9 with TRBJ1-1; no definite D call. Trimming removed 4 bases from V and 4 bases from J, with 13 bases in between. CDR1 is SEHNR, CDR2 FQNEAQ, per germline (reference sequence). The CDR3 runs 14 residues. This CDR3 is CASSSPEGGTEAFF. The CDR3 region has the DNA TGTGCCAGCAGCTCTCCGGAGGGTGGCACTGAAGCTTTCTTT. Drawing the rest from reference TRBV7-9 and TRBJ1-1, the complete variable domain is DTGVSQNPRHKITKRGQNVTFRCDPISEHNRLYWYRQTLGQGPEFLTYFQNEAQLEKSRLLSDRFSAERPKGSFSTLEIQRTEQGDSAMYLCASSSPEGGTEAFFGQGTRLTVV.

The chain recombines TRBV5-4 with TRBJ1-1; D uncertain. Germline V gene lookup returns CDR1 SGHNT and CDR2 YYREEE (reference sequence). The CDR3 contains 14 residues. V was shortened by 4 bases and J by 1 base, with 11 bases between the two germline ends. CDR3 DNA: TGTGCCAGCAGCCAATTTCGACAGAACACTGAAGCTTTCTTT. Protein product: CASSQFRQNTEAFF.

V gene TRBV5-1 combines with J gene TRBJ1-6, with 8 bases identical to TRBD1. Germline CDR1 SGHRS, CDR2 YFSETQ. V gave up 3 bases and J gave up 3 bases; unmatched junction bases: 8. CDR3 length: 17 amino acids. The CDR3 loop is CASSSYLGQGYNSPLHF. In DNA, the CDR3 is TGCGCCAGCAGCTCTTACCTTGGACAGGGCTATAATTCACCCCTCCACTTT. Complete variable domain (other parts from reference TRBV5-1 and TRBJ1-6): KAGVTQTPRYLIKTRGQQVTLSCSPISGHRSVSWYQQTPGQGLQFLFEYFSETQRNKGNFPGRFSGRQFSNSRSEMNVSTLELGDSALYLCASSSYLGQGYNSPLHFGNGTRLTVT.

The DNA of the CDR3 is TGCGCCAGCAGCCAAGGTGGGCAGGGCGGGGTGGAGACCCAGTACTTC. This gives the protein CASSQGGQGGVETQYF. This chain links TRBV4-1 with TRBJ2-5; perhaps TRBD2 as D (6 bases). V lost 1 base and J lost 5, with 17 bases in between. Germline assignment: CDR1 MGHRA and CDR2 YSYEKL. CDR3 length equals 16 residues.

The V gene is TRBV25-1, the J gene TRBJ1-1, with D possibly matching TRBD1 (5 bases). Germline V gene lookup returns CDR1 MGHDK and CDR2 SYGVNS. The CDR3 has 13 amino acids. The ends were cut back, 1 base at V and 10 bases at J, with 13 bases in the middle. This CDR3 is CASSESLGGGAFF. CDR3 nucleotides: TGTGCCAGCAGTGAATCCCTCGGGGGTGGAGCTTTCTTT.